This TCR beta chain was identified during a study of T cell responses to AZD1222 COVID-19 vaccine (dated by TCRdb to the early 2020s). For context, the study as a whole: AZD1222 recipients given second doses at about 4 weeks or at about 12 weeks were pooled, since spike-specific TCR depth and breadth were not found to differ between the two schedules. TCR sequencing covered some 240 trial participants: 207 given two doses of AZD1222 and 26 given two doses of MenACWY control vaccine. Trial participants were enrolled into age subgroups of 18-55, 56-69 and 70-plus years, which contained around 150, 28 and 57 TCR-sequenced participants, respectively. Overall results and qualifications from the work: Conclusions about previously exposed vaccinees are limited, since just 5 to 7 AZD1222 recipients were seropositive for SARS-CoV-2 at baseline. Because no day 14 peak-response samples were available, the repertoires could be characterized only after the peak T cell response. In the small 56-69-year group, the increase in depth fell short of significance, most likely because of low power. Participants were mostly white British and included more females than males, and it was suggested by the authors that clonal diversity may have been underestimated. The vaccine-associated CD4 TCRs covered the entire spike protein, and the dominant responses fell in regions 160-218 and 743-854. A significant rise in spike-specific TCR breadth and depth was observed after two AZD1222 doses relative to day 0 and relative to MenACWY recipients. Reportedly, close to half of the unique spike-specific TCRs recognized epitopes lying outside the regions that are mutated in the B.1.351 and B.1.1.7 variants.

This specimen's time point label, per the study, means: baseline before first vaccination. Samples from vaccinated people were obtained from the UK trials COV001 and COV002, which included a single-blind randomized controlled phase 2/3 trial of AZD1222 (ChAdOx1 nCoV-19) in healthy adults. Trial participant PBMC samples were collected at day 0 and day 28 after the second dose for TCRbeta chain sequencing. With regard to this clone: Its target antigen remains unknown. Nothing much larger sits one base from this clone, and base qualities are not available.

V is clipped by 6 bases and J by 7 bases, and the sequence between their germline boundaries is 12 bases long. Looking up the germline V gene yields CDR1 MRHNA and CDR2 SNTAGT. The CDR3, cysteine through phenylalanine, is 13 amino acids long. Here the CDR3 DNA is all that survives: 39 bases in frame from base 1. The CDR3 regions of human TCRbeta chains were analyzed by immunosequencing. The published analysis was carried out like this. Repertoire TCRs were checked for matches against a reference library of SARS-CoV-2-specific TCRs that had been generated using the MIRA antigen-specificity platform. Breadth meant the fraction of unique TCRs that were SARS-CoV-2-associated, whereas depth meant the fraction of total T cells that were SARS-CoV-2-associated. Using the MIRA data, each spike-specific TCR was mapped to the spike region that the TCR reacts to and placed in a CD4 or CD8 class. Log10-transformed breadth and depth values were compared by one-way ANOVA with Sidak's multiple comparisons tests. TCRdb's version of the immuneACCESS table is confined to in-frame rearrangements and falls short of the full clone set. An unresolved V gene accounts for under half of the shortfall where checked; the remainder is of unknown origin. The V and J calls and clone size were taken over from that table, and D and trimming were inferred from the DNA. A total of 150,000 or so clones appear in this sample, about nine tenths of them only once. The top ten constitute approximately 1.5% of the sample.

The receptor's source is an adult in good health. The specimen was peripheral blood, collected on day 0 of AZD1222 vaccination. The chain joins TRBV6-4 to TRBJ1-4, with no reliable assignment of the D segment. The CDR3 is CASSSTWGEKLFF. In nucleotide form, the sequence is TGTGCCAGCAGCTCAACGTGGGGTGAAAAACTGTTTTTT.